The TCR beta chain described here comes from a study of cytomegalovirus exposure and HLA in healthy donors. Between the trimmed V and J ends, which lost 4 bases and 5 bases, there was a span of 17 bases. This CDR3 has 15 residues. Germline V CDR1 and CDR2: MNHEY, SMNVEV (reference sequence). Primers included in the PCR were 60 Vbeta and 13 Jbeta primers. Assay used: immunoSEQ multiplex PCR; TCRdb lists only in-frame clones, some missing. The top ten clones hold over 1.5% of a sample with around 130,000 clones, 61% of them seen once. Sequences were obtained from PBMCs. The rearrangement joins TRBV27 to TRBJ2-5; TRBD2 is a possible D gene (5 bases). The sequence came from a male donor in good health and CMV-seronegative. The CDR3, as DNA: TGTGCCAGCAGTTCCACCCGGGGATTCGAGGAGACCCAGTACTTC. Translating it yields CASSSTRGFEETQYF.